Reported below is one TCR beta chain. Its antigen remains unidentified. The donors gave bone marrow, and they were healthy. This sample stems from a study of cytomegalovirus exposure and HLA in healthy donors. Findings and limits, study-wide: Most subjects had HLA-A and HLA-B alleles reportedly predicted accurately by TCR beta sequences. There was a cluster of highly shared sequence variants that was likely a sequencing artifact. More clonal expansion characterized HLA-associated TCR beta chains than equally common others in a later analysis.

The study ran its PCR with 60 Vbeta and 13 Jbeta primers. Sequencing was performed with immunoSEQ multiplex PCR; in TCRdb, only in-frame clones are kept and a portion is missing. The data contain some 200,000 clones, roughly 80% of them singletons. V shed 0 bases, J shed 0 bases, and the junction held 5 bases outside the gene matches. The CDR3 length is 18 residues. Germline V gene lookup returns CDR1 MNHEY and CDR2 SMNVEV (reference sequence). This receptor was taken from a woman aged 18-29 years in good health and CMV-seronegative. The sequencing input was PBMCs. J is TRBJ2-6 and V is TRBV27; TRBD1 matches at 7 bases. In nucleotides, the CDR3 is TGTGCCAGCAGTTTATCGGGACAGAGAGTCTCTGGGGCCAACGTCCTGACTTTC. Amino acid sequence: CASSLSGQRVSGANVLTF.